One and the same sample provided the 13 T cell receptor beta chains below, sequenced in a study of shared clonotypes between healthy human individuals. Method: immunoSEQ multiplex PCR; TCRdb's copy keeps in-frame clones and lacks some. The repertoire holds roughly 600,000 clones, 95% to 98% seen once, with approximately 0.3% in the top ten. CD45RO-negative, CCR7-positively selected cells formed the naive CD8 fraction, excluding terminally differentiated effector memory CD45RA+ cells. Sequenced input: naive CD8+ T cells sorted from blood. The receptors originated from a man between 25 and 39 years old in good health.

The chain carries TRBV11-2 and TRBJ2-7, with D possibly being TRBD2 (5 bases). Germline values: CDR1 SGHAT, CDR2 FQNNGV. The CDR3 is made up of 11 amino acids. Trimming removed 8 bases at V and 9 bases at J, with 14 bases between. The CDR3 sequence: CASLASMVQYF. The DNA for the CDR3 is TGTGCCAGCCTAGCTAGTATGGTGCAGTACTTC. Based on the CDR3 plus reference TRBV11-2 and TRBJ2-7, the full variable domain is EAGVAQSPRYKIIEKRQSVAFWCNPISGHATLYWYQQILGQGPKLLIQFQNNGVVDDSQLPKDRFSAERLKGVDSTLKIQPAKLEDSAVYLCASLASMVQYFGPGTRLTVT.

The V gene is TRBV6-5, the J gene TRBJ1-4, with TRBD1 as a possible D gene (6 bases). This CDR3 is built from 15 residues. Germline loops: CDR1 MNHEY, CDR2 SVGAGI. V was cut by 6 bases and J by 3 bases, with 14 bases left in between. CDR3 residues: CASSPQQGSNEKLFF. The CDR3 bases are TGTGCCAGCAGCCCCCAACAGGGATCTAATGAAAAACTGTTTTTT.

CDR3 DNA: TGTGCCACTAAAGGAGTGGGGTACGAGCAGTACTTC. This translates into CATKGVGYEQYF. The chain links TRBV6-5 to TRBJ2-7; D not certain. The ends were cut back, 10 bases at V and 4 bases at J, with 14 bases in the middle. The CDR3 sequence is 12 residues long. The germline CDR1 and CDR2 sequences are MNHEY and SVGAGI.

In DNA form, the CDR3 reads TGTGCCAGCCCCTTGAGGACTAACTACGAGCAGTACTTC. Translating gives CASPLRTNYEQYF. The chain is built from TRBV7-9 and TRBJ2-7; tentative D call: TRBD2 (6 bases). The CDR3 totals 13 residues. Germline lookup yields CDR1 SEHNR and CDR2 FQNEAQ (reference sequence). V dropped 8 bases and J dropped 3 bases, with 14 bases sitting between them.

The genes are TRBV10-2 and TRBJ1-1, with no clear D. CDR3 size: 13 residues. Trimming removed 4 bases from V and 1 base from J, with 7 bases in between. Looked up from germline, CDR1 is WSHSY and CDR2 is SAAADI. CDR3 DNA: TGCGCCAGCAGTGGGTCAAGGAACACTGAAGCTTTCTTT. Encoded protein: CASSGSRNTEAFF.

The chain couples TRBV20-1 to TRBJ2-1; no clear D. V lost 5 bases, J lost 3 bases, and 5 bases lay in between. Germline assignment: CDR1 DFQATT and CDR2 SNEGSKA (reference sequence). The CDR3 runs 11 residues. The CDR3 here is CSAHSYNEQFF. The DNA for the CDR3 is TGCAGTGCTCACAGCTACAATGAGCAGTTCTTC.

The rearrangement joins TRBV15 to TRBJ1-5; D possibly corresponds to TRBD1 (5 bases). The germline V and J ends were trimmed by 5 bases and 4 bases, with 15 bases remaining between them. Germline V gene lookup returns CDR1 LNHNV and CDR2 YYDKDF (reference sequence). The CDR3 runs to 15 residues. CDR3 in amino acids: CATSATRQTNQPQHF. The CDR3 nucleotides read TGTGCCACCAGCGCCACGAGACAGACAAATCAGCCCCAGCATTTT.

The chain combines TRBV19 with TRBJ2-7; the match to TRBD2 covers 9 bases. After removal of 3 bases from V and 3 bases from J, the junction contained 15 bases not matched to a gene. The CDR3 is made up of 18 amino acids. The V gene's germline CDR1 is LNHDA and CDR2 SQIVND (reference sequence). CDR3 sequence: CASSIHRGSGSSFYEQYF. The CDR3 coding sequence is TGTGCCAGTAGTATCCATAGGGGTAGCGGGAGCTCCTTCTACGAGCAGTACTTC.

The V call is TRBV5-5, the J call TRBJ2-1; 9 nucleotides line up with TRBD2. The germline gives CDR1 SGHKS, CDR2 YYEKEE (reference sequence). The V gene end was trimmed by 4 bases and the J gene end by 9 bases; junction bases not matched to a gene: 11. The CDR3 has 15 amino acids. The chain's CDR3 is CASSDSGGRVGEQFF. The CDR3 bases are TGTGCCAGCAGCGATAGCGGGGGCCGTGTGGGTGAGCAGTTCTTC.

CDR3 in DNA: TGCGCCAGCAGTCCGGCTACGGGAAACAATCAGCCCCAGCATTTT. Its translation: CASSPATGNNQPQHF. The chain uses TRBV23-1 and TRBJ1-5; D is unresolved. TRBV23-1 is known as an ORF, though its function is uncertain. The CDR3 consists of 15 residues. V was trimmed by 4 bases and J by 3 bases, leaving 13 bases between them.

The rearrangement uses TRBV10-1 and TRBJ2-7; D is ambiguous. Germline lookup yields CDR1 WNHNN and CDR2 SYGVQD (reference sequence). This CDR3 spans 9 amino acids. Trimming left V 9 bases short and J 7 bases short, with 7 bases between. DNA for the CDR3: TGCGCCAGTTGGTTAGAGCAGTACTTC. Translation gives CASWLEQYF.

The rearrangement joins TRBV2 to TRBJ2-7; 7 positions match TRBD2. V shed 8 bases, J shed 3 bases, and the junction held 10 bases outside the gene matches. CDR1 is SNHLY and CDR2 is FYNNEI in the germline V gene. The CDR3 length is 14 residues. CDR3 sequence reads: CASLGEGQNYEQYF. The DNA for the CDR3 is TGTGCCAGCTTAGGGGAGGGTCAGAACTACGAGCAGTACTTC.

This chain joins TRBV11-2 and TRBJ2-3; no clear D gene. V lost 5 bases to trimming and J lost 3 bases, with 6 bases between them. This CDR3 has 12 residues. Germline values: CDR1 SGHAT, CDR2 FQNNGV. The CDR3 coding sequence is TGTGCCAGCAGCCCAATGACAGATACGCAGTATTTT. Translation gives CASSPMTDTQYF.